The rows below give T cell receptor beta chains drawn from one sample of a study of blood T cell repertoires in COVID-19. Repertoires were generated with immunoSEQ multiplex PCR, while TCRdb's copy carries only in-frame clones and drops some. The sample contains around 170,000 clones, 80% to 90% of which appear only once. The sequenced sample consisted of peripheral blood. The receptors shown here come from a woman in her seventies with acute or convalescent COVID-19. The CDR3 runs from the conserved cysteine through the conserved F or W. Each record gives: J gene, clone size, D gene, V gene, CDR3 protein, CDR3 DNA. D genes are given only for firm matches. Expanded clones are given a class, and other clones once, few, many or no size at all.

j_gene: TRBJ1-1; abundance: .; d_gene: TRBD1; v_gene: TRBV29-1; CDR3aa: CSVGQGAGQGEAFF; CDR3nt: TGCAGCGTAGGACAGGGGGCTGGGCAGGGTGAAGCTTTCTTT
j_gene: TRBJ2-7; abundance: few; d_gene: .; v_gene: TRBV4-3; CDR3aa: CASSQDLRQLNYEQYF; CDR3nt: TGCGCCAGCAGCCAAGATTTGAGACAGCTAAACTACGAGCAGTACTTC
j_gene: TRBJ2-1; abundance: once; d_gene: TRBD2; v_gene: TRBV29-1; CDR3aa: CSVEGGRVPYNEQFF; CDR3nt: TGCAGCGTTGAGGGGGGGAGGGTGCCCTACAATGAGCAGTTCTTC
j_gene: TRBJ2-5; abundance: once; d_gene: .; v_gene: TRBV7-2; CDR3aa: CASSFVGASQYF; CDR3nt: TGTGCCAGCAGCTTTGTAGGGGCCTCCCAGTACTTC
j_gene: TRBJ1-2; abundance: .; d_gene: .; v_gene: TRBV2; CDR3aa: CASSEQINYGYTF; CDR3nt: TGTGCCAGCAGTGAACAGATTAACTATGGCTACACCTTC
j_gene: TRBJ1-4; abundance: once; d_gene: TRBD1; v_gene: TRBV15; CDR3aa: CATSRARGLGEKLFF; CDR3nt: TGTGCCACCAGCAGAGCAAGGGGGCTCGGGGAAAAACTGTTTTTT
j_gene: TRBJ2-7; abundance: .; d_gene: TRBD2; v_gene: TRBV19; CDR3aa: CASSKGTSGIYEQYF; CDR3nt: TGTGCCAGTAGTAAGGGGACTAGCGGGATCTACGAGCAGTACTTC
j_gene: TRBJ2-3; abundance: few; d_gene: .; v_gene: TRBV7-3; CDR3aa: CASSLTGPDTQYF; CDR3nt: TGTGCCAGCAGCTTAACGGGGCCAGATACGCAGTATTTT
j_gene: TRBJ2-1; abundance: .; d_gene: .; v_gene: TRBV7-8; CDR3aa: CASSATTLGGGLKQFF; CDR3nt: TGTGCCAGCAGCGCCACGACTTTGGGGGGGGGCCTGAAGCAGTTCTTC
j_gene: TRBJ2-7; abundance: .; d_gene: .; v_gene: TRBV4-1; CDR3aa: CASSRYATGDSSYEQYF; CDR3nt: TGCGCCAGCAGCCGCTATGCGACAGGTGATAGCTCCTACGAGCAGTACTTC
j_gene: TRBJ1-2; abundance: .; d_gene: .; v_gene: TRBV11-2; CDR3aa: CASSPGQNYGYTF; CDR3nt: TGTGCCAGCAGCCCAGGACAGAACTATGGCTACACCTTC
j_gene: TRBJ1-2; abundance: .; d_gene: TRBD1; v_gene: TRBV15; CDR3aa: CATSRGGTGGYGYTF; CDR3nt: TGTGCCACCAGCAGAGGAGGGACAGGGGGCTATGGCTACACCTTC
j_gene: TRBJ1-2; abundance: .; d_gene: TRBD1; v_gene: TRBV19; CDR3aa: CASRGTAYGYTF; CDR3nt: TGTGCCAGTCGGGGGACAGCGTATGGCTACACCTTC
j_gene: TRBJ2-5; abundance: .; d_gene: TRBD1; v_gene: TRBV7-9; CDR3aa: CASSLGGQGTETQYF; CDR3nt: TGTGCCAGCAGCTTAGGAGGACAGGGAACGGAGACCCAGTACTTC
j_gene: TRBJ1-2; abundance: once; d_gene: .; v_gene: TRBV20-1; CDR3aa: CSASLQGWGRGYTF; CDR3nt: TGCAGTGCTAGTTTGCAGGGCTGGGGTCGGGGCTACACCTTC
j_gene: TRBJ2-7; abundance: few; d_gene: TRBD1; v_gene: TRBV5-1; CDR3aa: CASSILQGAIDEQYF; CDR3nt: TGCGCCAGCAGCATACTACAGGGGGCGATCGACGAGCAGTACTTC
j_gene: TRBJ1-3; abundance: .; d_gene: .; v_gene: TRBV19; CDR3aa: CASSTQAGTRNTIYF; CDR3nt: TGTGCCAGTAGTACCCAAGCCGGGACAAGAAACACCATATATTTT
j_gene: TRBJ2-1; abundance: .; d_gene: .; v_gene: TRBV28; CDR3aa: CASSHRVSAYNEQFF; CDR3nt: TGTGCCAGCAGTCACAGGGTTTCTGCCTACAATGAGCAGTTCTTC
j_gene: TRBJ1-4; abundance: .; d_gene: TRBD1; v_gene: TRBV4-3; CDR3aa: CASSQETGRSEKLFF; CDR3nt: TGCGCCAGCAGCCAAGAGACAGGGCGGAGTGAAAAACTGTTTTTT
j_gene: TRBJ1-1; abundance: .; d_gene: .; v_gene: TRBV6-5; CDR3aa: CASSHELWSTEAFF; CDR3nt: TGTGCCAGCAGCCACGAGCTGTGGAGCACTGAAGCTTTCTTT
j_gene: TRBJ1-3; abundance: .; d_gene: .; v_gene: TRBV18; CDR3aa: CASSGQQHTYSGNTIYF; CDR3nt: TGTGCCAGCTCAGGACAGCAGCACACTTACTCTGGAAACACCATATATTTT
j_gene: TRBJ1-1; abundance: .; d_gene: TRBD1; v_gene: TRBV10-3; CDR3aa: CAIGAGQQMNTEAFF; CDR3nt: TGTGCCATCGGGGCGGGACAGCAAATGAACACTGAAGCTTTCTTT
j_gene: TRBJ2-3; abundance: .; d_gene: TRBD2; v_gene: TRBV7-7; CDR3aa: CASSLRMGGGITDTQYF; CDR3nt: TGTGCCAGCAGCTTAAGAATGGGCGGGGGGATCACAGATACGCAGTATTTT
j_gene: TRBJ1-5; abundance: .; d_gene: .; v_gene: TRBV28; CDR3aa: CASSFSSSNQPQHF; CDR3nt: TGTGCCAGCAGTTTTAGTAGCTCTAATCAGCCCCAGCATTTT
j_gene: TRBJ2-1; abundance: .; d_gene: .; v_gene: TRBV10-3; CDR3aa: CAISESGQEFF; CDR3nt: TGTGCCATCAGTGAATCGGGACAAGAGTTCTTC
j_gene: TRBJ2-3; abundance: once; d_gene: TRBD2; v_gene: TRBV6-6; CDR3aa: CASSRNGLAGGTDTQYF; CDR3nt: TGTGCCAGCAGTCGAAACGGACTAGCGGGAGGAACAGATACGCAGTATTTT
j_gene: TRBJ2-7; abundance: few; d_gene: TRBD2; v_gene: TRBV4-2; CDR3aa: CASSQDWQLAGFYEQYF; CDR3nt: TGTGCCAGCAGCCAAGATTGGCAGCTAGCGGGATTTTACGAGCAGTACTTC
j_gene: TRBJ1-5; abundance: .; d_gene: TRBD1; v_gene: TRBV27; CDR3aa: CASSSGTTGSNQPQHF; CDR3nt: TGTGCCAGCAGTTCAGGAACGACAGGGAGCAATCAGCCCCAGCATTTT
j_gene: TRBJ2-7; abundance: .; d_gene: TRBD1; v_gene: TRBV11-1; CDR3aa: CASSFRQGSRYEQYF; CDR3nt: TGTGCCAGCAGCTTTCGACAGGGTAGTCGGTACGAGCAGTACTTC
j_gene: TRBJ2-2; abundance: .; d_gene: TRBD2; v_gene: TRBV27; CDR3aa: CASVSAGGAGELFF; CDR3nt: TGTGCCAGCGTCTCGGCGGGGGGGGCCGGGGAGCTGTTTTTT
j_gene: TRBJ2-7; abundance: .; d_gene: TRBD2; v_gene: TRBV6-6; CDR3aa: CASSYFLAGDEQYF; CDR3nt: TGTGCCAGCAGTTACTTCCTAGCGGGAGACGAGCAGTACTTC
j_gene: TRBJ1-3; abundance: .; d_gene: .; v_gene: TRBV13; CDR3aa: CASSLDRISGNTIYF; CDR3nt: TGTGCCAGCAGCTTGGACAGAATCTCTGGAAACACCATATATTTT
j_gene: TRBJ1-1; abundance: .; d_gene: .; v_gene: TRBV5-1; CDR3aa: CASSLEHGNTEAFF; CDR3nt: TGCGCCAGCAGCTTGGAGCACGGGAACACTGAAGCTTTCTTT
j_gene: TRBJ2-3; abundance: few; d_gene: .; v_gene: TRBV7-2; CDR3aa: CASSFLPAGGRQDTQYF; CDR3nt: TGTGCCAGCAGCTTCCTCCCCGCCGGGGGGCGGCAAGATACGCAGTATTTT
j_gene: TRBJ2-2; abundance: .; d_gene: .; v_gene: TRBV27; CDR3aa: CASSFAGISTGELFF; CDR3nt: TGTGCCAGCAGTTTCGCCGGGATTTCCACCGGGGAGCTGTTTTTT